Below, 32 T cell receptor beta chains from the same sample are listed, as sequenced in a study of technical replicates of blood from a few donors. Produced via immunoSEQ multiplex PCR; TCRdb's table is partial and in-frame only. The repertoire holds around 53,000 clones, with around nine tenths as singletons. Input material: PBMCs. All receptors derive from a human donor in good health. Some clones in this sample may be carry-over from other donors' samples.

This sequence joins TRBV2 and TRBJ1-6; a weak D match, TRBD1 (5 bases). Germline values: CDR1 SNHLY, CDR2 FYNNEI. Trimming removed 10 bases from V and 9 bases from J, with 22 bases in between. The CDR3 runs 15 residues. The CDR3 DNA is TGTGCCACCGCACTTCACTCAGGGTTGAGTTCACCCCTCCACTTT. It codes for CATALHSGLSSPLHF.

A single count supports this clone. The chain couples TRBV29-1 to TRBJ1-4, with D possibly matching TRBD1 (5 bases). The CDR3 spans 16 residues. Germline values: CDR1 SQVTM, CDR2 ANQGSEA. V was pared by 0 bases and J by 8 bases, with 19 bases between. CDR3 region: CSVEDRDRQGGEKLFF. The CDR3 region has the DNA TGCAGCGTTGAAGATCGGGATCGTCAGGGAGGGGAAAAACTGTTTTTT. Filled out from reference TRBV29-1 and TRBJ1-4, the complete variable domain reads SAVISQKPSRDICQRGTSLTIQCQVDSQVTMMFWYRQQPGQSLTLIATANQGSEATYESGFVIDKFPISRPNLTFSTLTVSNMSPEDSSIYLCSVEDRDRQGGEKLFFGSGTQLSVL.

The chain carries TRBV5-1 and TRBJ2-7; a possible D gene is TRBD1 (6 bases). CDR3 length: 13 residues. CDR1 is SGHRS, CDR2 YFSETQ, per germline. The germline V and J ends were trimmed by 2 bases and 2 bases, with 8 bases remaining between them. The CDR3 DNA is TGCGCCAGCAGCTTTAGGACAGCCTACGAGCAGTACTTC. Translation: CASSFRTAYEQYF.

The CDR3 sequence is CASSEVAGGNQPQHF. The CDR3 DNA sequence: TGTGCCAGCAGTGAGGTGGCAGGGGGTAATCAGCCCCAGCATTTT. The chain carries TRBV6-1 and TRBJ1-5; 7 bases fit TRBD1. The CDR3 runs 15 residues. V lost 3 bases to trimming and J lost 4 bases; unmatched junction nucleotides: 6. Germline CDR1 MNHNS, CDR2 SASEGT.

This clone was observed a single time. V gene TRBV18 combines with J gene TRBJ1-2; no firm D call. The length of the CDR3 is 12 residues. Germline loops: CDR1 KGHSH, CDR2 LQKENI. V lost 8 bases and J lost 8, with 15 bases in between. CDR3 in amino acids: CASQAGIEGYTF. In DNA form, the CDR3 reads TGTGCCAGCCAAGCGGGGATTGAGGGCTACACCTTC.

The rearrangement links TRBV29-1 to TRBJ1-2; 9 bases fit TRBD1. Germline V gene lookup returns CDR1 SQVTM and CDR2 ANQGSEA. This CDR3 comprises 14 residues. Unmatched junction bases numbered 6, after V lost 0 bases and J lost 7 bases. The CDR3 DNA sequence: TGCAGCGTTGAAGATGGGACAGGGCCGGGTGGCTACACCTTC. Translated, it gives CSVEDGTGPGGYTF.

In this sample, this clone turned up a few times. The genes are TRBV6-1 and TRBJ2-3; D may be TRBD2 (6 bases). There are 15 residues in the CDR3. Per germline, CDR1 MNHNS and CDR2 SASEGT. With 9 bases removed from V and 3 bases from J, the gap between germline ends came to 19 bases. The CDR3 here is CASPRPGEMTDTQYF. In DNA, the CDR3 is TGTGCCAGTCCGAGGCCGGGGGAGATGACAGATACGCAGTATTTT.

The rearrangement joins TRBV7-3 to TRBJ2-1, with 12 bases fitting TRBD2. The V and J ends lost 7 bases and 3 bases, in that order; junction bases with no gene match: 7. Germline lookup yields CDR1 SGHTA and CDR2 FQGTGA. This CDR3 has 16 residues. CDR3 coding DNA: TGTGCCAGCACTAGCGGGGGGGCAGTTGGCTACAATGAGCAGTTCTTC. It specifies CASTSGGAVGYNEQFF.

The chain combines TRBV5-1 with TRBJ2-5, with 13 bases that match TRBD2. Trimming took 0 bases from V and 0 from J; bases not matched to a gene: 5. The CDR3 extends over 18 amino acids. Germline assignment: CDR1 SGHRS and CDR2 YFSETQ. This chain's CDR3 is CASSLGLAGGVDQETQYF. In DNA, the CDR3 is TGCGCCAGCAGCTTGGGACTAGCGGGGGGCGTGGACCAAGAGACCCAGTACTTC.

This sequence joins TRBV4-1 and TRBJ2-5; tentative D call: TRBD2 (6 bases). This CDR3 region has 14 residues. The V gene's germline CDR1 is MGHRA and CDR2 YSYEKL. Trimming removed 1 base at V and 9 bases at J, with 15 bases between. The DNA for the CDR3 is TGCGCCAGCAGCCAAGTATCACGGGAGATGCCCCAGTACTTC. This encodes CASSQVSREMPQYF.

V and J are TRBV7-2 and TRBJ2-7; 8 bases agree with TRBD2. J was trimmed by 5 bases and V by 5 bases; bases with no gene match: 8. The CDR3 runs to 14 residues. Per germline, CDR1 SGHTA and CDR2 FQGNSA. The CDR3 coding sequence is TGTGCCAGCAGCCACGGGACTAGTTCACACGAGCAGTACTTC. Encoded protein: CASSHGTSSHEQYF.

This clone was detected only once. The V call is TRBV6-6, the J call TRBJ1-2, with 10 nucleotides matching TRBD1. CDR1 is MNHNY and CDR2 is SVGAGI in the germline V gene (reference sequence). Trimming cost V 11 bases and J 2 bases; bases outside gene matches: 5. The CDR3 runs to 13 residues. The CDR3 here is CAGQTGGNYGYTF. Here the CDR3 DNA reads TGTGCCGGACAGACAGGGGGCAACTATGGCTACACCTTC.

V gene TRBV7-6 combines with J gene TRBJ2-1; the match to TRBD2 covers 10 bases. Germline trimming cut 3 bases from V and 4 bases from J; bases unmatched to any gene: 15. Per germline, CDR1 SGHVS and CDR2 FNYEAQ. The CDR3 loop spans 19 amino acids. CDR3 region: CASSFGLAGESPPYNEQFF. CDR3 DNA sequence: TGTGCCAGCAGCTTCGGGCTAGCGGGGGAGTCACCTCCATACAATGAGCAGTTCTTC. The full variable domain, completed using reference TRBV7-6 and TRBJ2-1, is GAGVSQSPRYKVTKRGQDVALRCDPISGHVSLYWYRQALGQGPEFLTYFNYEAQQDKSGLPNDRFSAERPEGSISTLTIQRTEQRDSAMYRCASSFGLAGESPPYNEQFFGPGTRLTVL.

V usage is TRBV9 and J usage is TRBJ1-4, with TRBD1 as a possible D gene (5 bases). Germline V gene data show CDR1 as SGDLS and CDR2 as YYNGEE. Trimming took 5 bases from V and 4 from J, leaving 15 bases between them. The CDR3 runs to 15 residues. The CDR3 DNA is TGTGCCAGCAGTACCCAGGCAGGGATTAATGAAAAACTGTTTTTT. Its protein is CASSTQAGINEKLFF.

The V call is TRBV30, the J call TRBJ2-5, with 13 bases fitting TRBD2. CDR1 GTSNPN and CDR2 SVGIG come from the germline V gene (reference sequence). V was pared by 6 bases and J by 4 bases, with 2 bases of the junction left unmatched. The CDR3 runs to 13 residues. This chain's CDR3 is CACGLAGAETQYF. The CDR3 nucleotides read TGTGCCTGTGGACTAGCGGGAGCAGAGACCCAGTACTTC.

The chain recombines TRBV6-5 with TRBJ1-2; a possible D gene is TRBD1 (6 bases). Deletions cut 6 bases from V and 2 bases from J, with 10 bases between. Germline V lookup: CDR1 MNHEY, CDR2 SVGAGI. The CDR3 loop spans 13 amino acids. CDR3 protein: CASRSGQNYGYTF. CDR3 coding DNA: TGTGCCAGCAGATCCGGACAGAACTATGGCTACACCTTC.

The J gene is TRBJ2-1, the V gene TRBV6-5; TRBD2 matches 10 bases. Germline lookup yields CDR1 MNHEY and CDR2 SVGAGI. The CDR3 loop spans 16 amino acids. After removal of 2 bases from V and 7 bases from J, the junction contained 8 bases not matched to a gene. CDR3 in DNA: TGTGCCAGCAGTTACGTAGCTAGCGGGAGTTTAAATGAGCAGTTCTTC. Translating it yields CASSYVASGSLNEQFF.

The CDR3 protein is CASSPWTGLSSYEQYF. The CDR3 bases are TGTGCCAGCAGCCCGTGGACAGGGCTGAGCTCCTACGAGCAGTACTTC. The rearrangement joins TRBV11-2 to TRBJ2-7; 8 bases are a match to TRBD1. CDR1 SGHAT and CDR2 FQNNGV come from the germline V gene. V lost 5 bases, J lost 0 bases, and 9 bases stayed unmatched. This CDR3 contains 16 residues.

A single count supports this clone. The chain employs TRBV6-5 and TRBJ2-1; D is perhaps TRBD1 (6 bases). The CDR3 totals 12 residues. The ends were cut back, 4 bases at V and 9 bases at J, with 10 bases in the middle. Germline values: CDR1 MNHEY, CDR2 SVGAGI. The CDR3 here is CASSSTGSEQFF. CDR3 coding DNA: TGTGCCAGCAGTTCCACAGGGAGTGAGCAGTTCTTC.

CDR3 DNA sequence: TGTGCCAGTACCTCTTGGCCGGGACTCTCATATGGCTACACCTTC. Protein product: CASTSWPGLSYGYTF. The chain joins TRBV19 to TRBJ1-2; D is possibly TRBD1 (5 bases). The CDR3 sequence is 15 residues long. V lost 7 bases and J lost 5, with 20 bases in between. From germline, CDR1 is LNHDA and CDR2 SQIVND (reference sequence).

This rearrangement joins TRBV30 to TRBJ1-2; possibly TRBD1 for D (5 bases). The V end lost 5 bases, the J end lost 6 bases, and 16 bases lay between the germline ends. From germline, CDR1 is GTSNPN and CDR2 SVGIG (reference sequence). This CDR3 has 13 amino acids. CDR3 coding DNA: TGTGCCTGGGCCCTCCGTGGGGGGAATGGCTACACCTTC. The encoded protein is CAWALRGGNGYTF.

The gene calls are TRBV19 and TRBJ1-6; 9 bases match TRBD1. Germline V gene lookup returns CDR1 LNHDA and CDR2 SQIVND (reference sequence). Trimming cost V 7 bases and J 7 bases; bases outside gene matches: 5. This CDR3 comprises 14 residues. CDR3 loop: CASMDRGGNSPLHF. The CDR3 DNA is TGTGCCAGTATGGACAGGGGCGGAAATTCACCCCTCCACTTT.

The CDR3 DNA follows: TGTGCCAGCAGTTACCCCCAAGGCCCGGGCACCGGGGAGCTGTTTTTT. Translation gives CASSYPQGPGTGELFF. This chain links TRBV6-6 with TRBJ2-2; D remains unclear. This CDR3 comprises 16 residues. The germline V and J ends were trimmed by 2 bases and 4 bases, with 14 bases remaining between them. Germline lookup yields CDR1 MNHNY and CDR2 SVGAGI (reference sequence).

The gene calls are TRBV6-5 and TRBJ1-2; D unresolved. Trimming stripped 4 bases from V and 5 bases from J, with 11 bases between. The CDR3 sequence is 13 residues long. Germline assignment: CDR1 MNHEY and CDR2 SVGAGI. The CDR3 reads CASSSGGFYGYTF. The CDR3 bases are TGTGCCAGCAGTTCGGGAGGGTTTTATGGCTACACCTTC.

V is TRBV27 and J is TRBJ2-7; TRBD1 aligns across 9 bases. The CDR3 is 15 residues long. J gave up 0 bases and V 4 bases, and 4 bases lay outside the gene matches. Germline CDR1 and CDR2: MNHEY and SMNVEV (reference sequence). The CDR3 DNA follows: TGTGCCAGCAGTTACAGGGGGCTGAGCTCCTACGAGCAGTACTTC. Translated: CASSYRGLSSYEQYF.

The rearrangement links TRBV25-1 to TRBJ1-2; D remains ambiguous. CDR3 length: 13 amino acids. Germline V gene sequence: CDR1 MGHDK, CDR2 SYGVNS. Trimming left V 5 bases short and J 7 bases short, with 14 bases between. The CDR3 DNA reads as TGTGCCAGCAGTCTAGCAGGTGTCGCTGGCTACACCTTC. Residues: CASSLAGVAGYTF.

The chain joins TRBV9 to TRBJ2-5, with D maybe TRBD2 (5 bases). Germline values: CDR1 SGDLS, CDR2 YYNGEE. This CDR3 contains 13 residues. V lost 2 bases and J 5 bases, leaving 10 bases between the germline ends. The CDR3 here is CASSVRTGETQYF. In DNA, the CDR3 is TGTGCCAGCAGCGTGAGGACGGGGGAGACCCAGTACTTC.

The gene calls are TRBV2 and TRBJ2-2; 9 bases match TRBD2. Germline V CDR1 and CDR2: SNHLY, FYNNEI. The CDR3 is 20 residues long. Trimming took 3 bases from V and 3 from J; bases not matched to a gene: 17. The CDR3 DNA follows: TGTGCCAGCAGTGAGTCCACGTCTAGCGGGGAGAAGGGGGACACCGGGGAGCTGTTTTTT. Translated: CASSESTSSGEKGDTGELFF. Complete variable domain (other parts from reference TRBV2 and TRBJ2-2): EPEVTQTPSHQVTQMGQEVILRCVPISNHLYFYWYRQILGQKVEFLVSFYNNEISEKSEIFDDQFSVERPDGSNFTLKIRSTKLEDSAMYFCASSESTSSGEKGDTGELFFGEGSRLTVL.

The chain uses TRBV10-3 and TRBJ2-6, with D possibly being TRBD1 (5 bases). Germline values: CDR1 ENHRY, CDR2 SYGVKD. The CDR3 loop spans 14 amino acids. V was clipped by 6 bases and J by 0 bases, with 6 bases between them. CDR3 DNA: TGTGCCATCAGAGACAGCTCTGGGGCCAACGTCCTGACTTTC. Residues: CAIRDSSGANVLTF.

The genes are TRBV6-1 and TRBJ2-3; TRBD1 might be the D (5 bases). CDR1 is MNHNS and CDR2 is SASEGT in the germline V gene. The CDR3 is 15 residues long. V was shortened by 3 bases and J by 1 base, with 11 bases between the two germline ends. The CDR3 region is CASSDVGRGTDTQYF. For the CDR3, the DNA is TGTGCCAGCAGTGACGTGGGCAGGGGCACAGATACGCAGTATTTT.

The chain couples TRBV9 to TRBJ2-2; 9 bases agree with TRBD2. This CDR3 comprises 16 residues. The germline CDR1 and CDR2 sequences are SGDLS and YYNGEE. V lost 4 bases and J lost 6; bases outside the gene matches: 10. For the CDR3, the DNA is TGTGCCAGCAGCCCGGAGGGCGGGGGGGCCGCCGGGGAGCTGTTTTTT. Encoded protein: CASSPEGGGAAGELFF.

CDR3 DNA: TGTGCCAGCAGCTCCCCGGGACAGGGGCGATCCTCCTACGAGCAGTACTTC. This encodes CASSSPGQGRSSYEQYF. The chain combines TRBV5-6 with TRBJ2-7; 10 bases match TRBD1. CDR1 is SGHDT, CDR2 YYEEEE, per germline. The CDR3 contains 17 residues. V trimming: 3 bases; J trimming: 0 bases; junction bases outside the gene matches: 9. The full variable domain, rest sourced from reference TRBV5-6 and TRBJ2-7, is DAGVTQSPTHLIKTRGQQVTLRCSPKSGHDTVSWYQQALGQGPQFIFQYYEEEERQRGNFPDRFSGHQFPNYSSELNVNALLLGDSALYLCASSSPGQGRSSYEQYFGPGTRLTVT.